The 11 T cell receptor beta chains presented below share a single source sample, sequenced in a study of blood T cell repertoires in COVID-19. The protocol was immunoSEQ multiplex PCR, while the TCRdb copy is restricted to in-frame clones and leaves out a portion. The repertoire holds 90,000 to 150,000 clones, roughly three quarters seen once, with around 4.1% in the top ten. Sequenced input: peripheral blood. Receptors were obtained from a woman aged 80 or over with acute or convalescent COVID-19.

This rearrangement joins TRBV27 to TRBJ2-1, with D uncertain. CDR3 length: 16 residues. Germline V CDR1 and CDR2: MNHEY, SMNVEV (reference sequence). V lost 3 bases to trimming and J lost 4 bases, with 16 bases between them. This CDR3 reads CASSFGRGGQYNEQFF. In nucleotides, the CDR3 is TGTGCCAGCAGTTTCGGCCGTGGCGGCCAATACAATGAGCAGTTCTTC.

This clone was picked up one time. This chain joins TRBV11-1 and TRBJ1-2; weak D call: TRBD1 (5 bases). The CDR3 has 15 amino acids. The V end was cut by 2 bases, the J end by 0 bases, with 10 bases between. Germline loops: CDR1 SGHAT, CDR2 FQDESV (reference sequence). The CDR3 bases are TGTGCCAGCAGCTTATCGGTGACAGCTAACTATGGCTACACCTTC. Its protein product is CASSLSVTANYGYTF.

V usage is TRBV6-5 and J usage is TRBJ1-2; D perhaps matches TRBD1 (5 bases). V was cut by 6 bases and J by 4 bases, with 12 bases left in between. The germline gives CDR1 MNHEY, CDR2 SVGAGI. The length of the CDR3 is 13 residues. The DNA for the CDR3 is TGTGCCAGCAGGCAATCTGACAGCTATGGCTACACCTTC. The encoded protein is CASRQSDSYGYTF.

V usage is TRBV14 and J usage is TRBJ2-1; perhaps TRBD2 as D (6 bases). In germline, CDR1 is SGHDN, CDR2 FVKESK. V was cut by 2 bases and J by 8 bases, with 16 bases left in between. The CDR3 is 15 residues long. DNA for the CDR3: TGTGCCAGCAGCCAATCAACGAGGAGGGCGGATGAGCAGTTCTTC. Residues: CASSQSTRRADEQFF.

The chain uses TRBV30 and TRBJ1-1; TRBD1 is a possible D gene (5 bases). Germline loops: CDR1 GTSNPN, CDR2 SVGIG (reference sequence). The CDR3 has 12 residues. With 5 bases removed from V and 10 bases from J, the gap between germline ends came to 17 bases. The CDR3 DNA sequence: TGTGCCTGGGGGGCGGCCAGTTTGGGAGCTTTCTTT. Translation: CAWGAASLGAFF.

For the CDR3, the DNA is TGCAGCGTTGAAGAAGGCAGGGGCTATGGCTACACCTTC. As protein: CSVEEGRGYGYTF. The genes are TRBV29-1 and TRBJ1-2; maybe TRBD1 (6 bases). This CDR3 has 13 amino acids. Germline V gene lookup returns CDR1 SQVTM and CDR2 ANQGSEA. V shed 0 bases and J shed 4 bases, with 9 bases lying between them.

The chain couples TRBV20-1 to TRBJ2-1, with TRBD1 identical over 9 bases. The germline CDR1 and CDR2 sequences are DFQATT and SNEGSKA (reference sequence). With V trimmed by 3 bases and J by 2 bases, 2 bases remained unmatched. The CDR3 is 14 residues long. The CDR3 sequence is CSASYRGPYNEQFF. The CDR3 nucleotides are TGCAGTGCTAGTTACAGGGGGCCCTACAATGAGCAGTTCTTC.

Turning to this clone: Germline and junction disagree at one end, which may indicate a read error. This specimen includes other DNA sequences encoding the same CDR3. The V call is TRBV19, the J call TRBJ1-5; 10 bases match TRBD1. Germline-derived CDR1 and CDR2 are LNHDA and SQIVND (reference sequence). The CDR3 is 14 amino acids. The CDR3 DNA is TGTGCCAGCAGACAGGGGGCGAGCAACCAGCCCCAGCATTTT. Amino acid sequence: CASRQGASNQPQHF.

This chain connects TRBV11-2 to TRBJ1-1; unclear D gene. V dropped 0 bases and J dropped 1 base, with 9 bases sitting between them. The CDR3 sequence is 15 residues long. Germline CDR1 is SGHAT and CDR2 is FQNNGV. CDR3 nucleotide sequence: TGTGCCAGCAGCTTAGATTACGGTCCGAACACTGAAGCTTTCTTT. Protein sequence: CASSLDYGPNTEAFF.

This clone was detected once. This chain links TRBV3-1 (or the pseudogene TRBV3-2) with TRBJ2-7; the match to TRBD2 covers 9 bases. The CDR3 consists of 14 residues. V was clipped by 0 bases and J by 7 bases; unmatched bases: 4. Germline V gives CDR1 LGHDT, CDR2 YNNKEL (reference sequence). CDR3 sequence (DNA): TGTGCCAGCAGCCAAGAGCTGCGGGGGGGTGAGCAGTACTTC. This translates into CASSQELRGGEQYF.

This clone was found many times. The chain has TRBV28 and TRBJ1-5, with TRBD1 matching 7 bases. The CDR3 runs to 15 residues. The germline CDR1 and CDR2 sequences are MDHEN and SYDVKM. Losses at the gene ends were 6 bases for V and 8 bases for J; bases not matched to a gene: 13. The CDR3, as DNA: TGTGCCAGCAGCCTTATCGGGACAGACAGAAAGCCCCAGCATTTT. Protein sequence: CASSLIGTDRKPQHF.